The 8 T cell receptor beta chains below all came from one sample that was sequenced in a study of breast tumors, draining lymph nodes, adjacent tissues. MiXCR, applied by TCRdb to the multiplex PCR reads, yields one record per CDR3 protein. The table includes 65,000 to 80,000 distinct CDR3 sequences, roughly a fifth detected once. The lymph nodes were axillary draining lymph nodes from breast cancer patients. Sequenced input: axillary lymph node tissue. Every receptor here comes from a female donor with breast cancer. Some clones in this sample may be carry-over from other donors' samples.

This clonotype was seen more than once but under ten times. The rearrangement uses TRBV20-1 and TRBJ2-3, with 9 bases that match TRBD2. The V segment lost 1 base and the J segment 7 bases; nucleotides outside the gene matches: 9. Germline-derived CDR1 and CDR2 are DFQATT and SNEGSKA (reference sequence). The CDR3 is 15 amino acids. CDR3 region: CSARGPGLAVYTQYF. The CDR3 DNA sequence: TGCAGTGCTAGAGGTCCGGGACTAGCTGTTTATACGCAGTATTTT.

Turning to this clonotype: One base away lies a much larger clone, so this may be a sequencing read error. The genes are TRBV11-3 and TRBJ2-3; 8 positions agree with TRBD2. The V and J ends lost 5 bases and 8 bases, in that order; junction bases with no gene match: 9. The length of the CDR3 is 14 residues. Germline CDR1 SGHNT, CDR2 YENEEA. The CDR3 loop reads CASSQTSDVGTQYF. Here the CDR3 DNA reads TGTGCCAGCAGCCAGACTAGCGATGTAGGTACGCAGTATTTT. The variable domain in full, completed from reference TRBV11-3 and TRBJ2-3, reads EAGVVQSPRYKIIEKKQPVAFWCNPISGHNTLYWYLQNLGQGPELLIRYENEEAVDDSQLPKDRFSAERLKGVDSTLKIQPAELGDSAVYLCASSQTSDVGTQYFGPGTRLTVL.

There are many counts of this clonotype. V is TRBV19 and J is TRBJ2-3; TRBD2 aligns across 11 bases. Germline CDR1 reads LNHDA; CDR2 reads SQIVND (reference sequence). The CDR3 loop spans 18 amino acids. Trimming at V came to 5 bases and at J to 2 bases, leaving 12 bases not matched to a gene. CDR3 in amino acids: CASSPHASGLAVTDTQYF. The CDR3 DNA reads TGTGCCAGTAGTCCCCACGCCTCGGGACTAGCGGTCACAGATACGCAGTATTTT.

This clonotype was detected only a few times. This may be a read error, as it is one base from a much larger clone. The chain uses TRBV12-3 or TRBV12-4 and TRBJ2-1, with unresolved D. The CDR3 runs 12 residues. Trimming cost V 6 bases and J 10 bases, with 13 bases left between them. CDR3 region: CASRGSPREQFF. DNA for the CDR3: TGTGCCAGCAGAGGCAGCCCGAGGGAGCAGTTCTTC.

This clonotype appeared many times. This chain uses TRBV20-1 with TRBJ2-1; 9 bases are a match to TRBD2. The CDR3 runs 16 residues. The V segment lost 6 bases and the J segment 7 bases; nucleotides outside the gene matches: 16. The V gene's germline CDR1 is DFQATT and CDR2 SNEGSKA (reference sequence). CDR3 sequence reads: CSAASQKLAGINEQFF. The CDR3 region has the DNA TGCAGTGCCGCATCCCAAAAGCTAGCGGGGATAAATGAGCAGTTCTTC.

This clonotype occurred many times. The chain employs TRBV20-1 and TRBJ2-1; D could derive from TRBD1 or TRBD2 (6 bases each). Germline assignment: CDR1 DFQATT and CDR2 SNEGSKA (reference sequence). With 0 bases removed from V and 8 bases from J, the gap between germline ends came to 14 bases. The CDR3 runs to 14 residues. The CDR3 coding sequence is TGCAGTGCTAGAGATCTGACGGGGGCCCATGAGCAGTTCTTC. Translated: CSARDLTGAHEQFF.

This clonotype was detected many times. The gene calls are TRBV6-1 and TRBJ2-2; D call uncertain. Germline CDR1 reads MNHNS; CDR2 reads SASEGT. V lost 3 bases, J lost 9 bases, and 14 bases lay in between. The CDR3 has 14 amino acids. The CDR3 is CASSEEIRSRELFF. The DNA of the CDR3 is TGTGCCAGCAGTGAGGAGATTAGGAGTAGGGAGCTGTTTTTT.

This clonotype was counted only a few times. This rearrangement joins TRBV20-1 to TRBJ2-4; 7 positions match TRBD1. Losses at the gene ends were 6 bases for V and 6 bases for J; bases not matched to a gene: 8. The CDR3 is 13 residues long. The germline gives CDR1 DFQATT, CDR2 SNEGSKA (reference sequence). CDR3 residues: CSAWTGSINIQYF. CDR3 DNA sequence: TGCAGTGCATGGACAGGTTCTATAAACATTCAGTACTTC.